The 5 T cell receptor beta chains below were found in one sample sequenced in a study of T cell clusters in autoimmune cytopenias. One tube held mixed TRB-A and TRB-B primer pools for touch-down PCR. With the multiplex PCR reads reprocessed, TCRdb shows one record per CDR3 protein and no DNA. Listed are thousands of distinct CDR3 sequences; 3.1% falls within the top ten. Each sample's input was about 270 ng genomic DNA, 30,000 to 45,000 genome equivalents. Source material: peripheral blood. These receptors originate from a human donor with an autoimmune cytopenia or autoimmune hepatitis (not recorded which).

This clonotype is deemed medium-sized (0.01 to 0.1%) by its frequency. The rearrangement joins TRBV6-1 to TRBJ1-1. Germline V gene data show CDR1 as MNHNS and CDR2 as SASEGT. This CDR3 is 14 amino acids long. The CDR3: CASSEEGSYTEAFF.

This clonotype is labeled medium-sized based on frequency. The V gene is TRBV12-3 or TRBV12-4, the J gene TRBJ1-5. This CDR3 comprises 11 residues. CDR3: CASSFHQPQHF.

The gene calls are TRBV4-1 and TRBJ1-2. The V gene's germline CDR1 is MGHRA and CDR2 YSYEKL. The CDR3 totals 15 residues. The CDR3 sequence: CASSQDGGPVYGYTF.

This chain joins TRBV28 and TRBJ2-1; no DNA is available, so the TRBD1 call from TCRdb remains unchecked. In germline, CDR1 is MDHEN, CDR2 SYDVKM. The CDR3 runs 13 residues. The CDR3 is CASSLAGDNEQFF. Full variable domain (missing parts from reference TRBV28 and TRBJ2-1): DVKVTQSSRYLVKRTGEKVFLECVQDMDHENMFWYRQDPGLGLRLIYFSYDVKMKEKGDIPEGYSVSREKKERFSLILESASTNQTSMYLCASSLAGDNEQFFGPGTRLTVL.

In terms of frequency, this clonotype is medium-sized. This sequence joins TRBV27 and TRBJ2-3. Germline assignment: CDR1 MNHEY and CDR2 SMNVEV (reference sequence). The CDR3 totals 15 residues. CDR3 sequence: CASSLLTAFTDTQYF.